The 17 T cell receptor beta chains below all came from one sample that was sequenced in a study of blood T cell repertoires in COVID-19. Repertoires were generated with immunoSEQ multiplex PCR, while TCRdb's copy carries only in-frame clones and drops some. The repertoire holds about 160,000 clones, with roughly 85% as singletons. What was sequenced was peripheral blood. The receptors were gathered from a human donor with acute or convalescent COVID-19. The donor label of this sample is uncertain.

V and J are TRBV5-6 and TRBJ1-6; D perhaps matches TRBD1 (5 bases). The CDR3 is 15 amino acids. The germline V gene encodes CDR1 SGHDT and CDR2 YYEEEE. V gave up 1 base and J gave up 9 bases, with 14 bases separating them. The CDR3 DNA follows: TGTGCCAGCAGCTTGTATGGGGGGTCGGGTTCACCCCTCCACTTT. Protein: CASSLYGGSGSPLHF.

The J gene is TRBJ2-3, the V gene TRBV5-6; TRBD2 aligns across 7 bases. J lost 4 bases, V lost 2 bases, and 4 bases had no gene match. The germline V gene encodes CDR1 SGHDT and CDR2 YYEEEE. The CDR3 is 14 residues long. The CDR3 loop reads CASSFKRGSDTQYF. The CDR3 region has the DNA TGTGCCAGCAGCTTTAAGCGGGGATCAGATACGCAGTATTTT. Looking up the rest from reference TRBV5-6 and TRBJ2-3 gives the full variable domain: DAGVTQSPTHLIKTRGQQVTLRCSPKSGHDTVSWYQQALGQGPQFIFQYYEEEERQRGNFPDRFSGHQFPNYSSELNVNALLLGDSALYLCASSFKRGSDTQYFGPGTRLTVL.

The V gene is TRBV10-2, the J gene TRBJ1-1; maybe TRBD1 (5 bases). V lost 6 bases to trimming and J lost 5 bases, with 16 bases between them. The germline V gene encodes CDR1 WSHSY and CDR2 SAAADI. The CDR3 covers 14 residues. Written as DNA, the CDR3 is TGCGCCAGCAGATTGCCGGGACTGCAAACTGAAGCTTTCTTT. This gives the protein CASRLPGLQTEAFF.

V usage is TRBV13 and J usage is TRBJ2-1; 9 positions agree with TRBD1. From germline, CDR1 is PRHDT and CDR2 FYEKMQ (reference sequence). V shed 0 bases, J shed 5 bases, and the junction held 5 bases outside the gene matches. CDR3 length equals 16 residues. The CDR3 DNA reads as TGTGCCAGCAGCTTAGGAACAGGGGGCGCCGACAATGAGCAGTTCTTC. It specifies CASSLGTGGADNEQFF. Using reference TRBV13 and TRBJ2-1 for the parts outside the CDR3, the full variable domain is AAGVIQSPRHLIKEKRETATLKCYPIPRHDTVYWYQQGPGQDPQFLISFYEKMQSDKGSIPDRFSAQQFSDYHSELNMSSLELGDSALYFCASSLGTGGADNEQFFGPGTRLTVL.

This rearrangement joins TRBV28 to TRBJ1-2; 9 bases are shared with TRBD1. CDR1 MDHEN and CDR2 SYDVKM come from the germline V gene. This CDR3 has 16 residues. V shed 8 bases, J shed 4 bases, and the junction held 14 bases outside the gene matches. For the CDR3, the DNA is TGTGCCAGCTACGGACAGGGGCAACTCTTAGGCTATGGCTACACCTTC. Residues: CASYGQGQLLGYGYTF.

This chain joins TRBV4-2 and TRBJ1-1; D ambiguous. CDR1 and CDR2 from the germline V gene are LGHNA and YNFKEQ. The CDR3 consists of 15 residues. V lost 0 bases to trimming and J lost 3 bases, with 11 bases between them. The CDR3 is CASSQDQARDTEAFF. In nucleotides, the CDR3 is TGTGCCAGCAGCCAAGATCAGGCCAGAGACACTGAAGCTTTCTTT.

This rearrangement joins TRBV7-2 to TRBJ1-2, with TRBD1 matching over 7 bases. From germline, CDR1 is SGHTA and CDR2 FQGNSA. This CDR3 has 17 amino acids. Trimming removed 4 bases from V and 0 bases from J; junction bases left unmatched: 11. As DNA, the CDR3 is TGTGCCAGCAGCTCTCTAACCCGACAGGGATCTAACTATGGCTACACCTTC. Residues: CASSSLTRQGSNYGYTF.

The V call is TRBV5-1, the J call TRBJ1-5, with D possibly TRBD1 on 6 matching bases. V lost 3 bases and J 3 bases, leaving 10 bases between the germline ends. Looked up from germline, CDR1 is SGHRS and CDR2 is YFSETQ. The length of the CDR3 is 14 residues. The CDR3 is CASSSDSPNQPQHF. CDR3 in DNA: TGCGCCAGCAGCTCGGACAGCCCCAATCAGCCCCAGCATTTT.

V is TRBV7-2 and J is TRBJ2-1; a possible D gene is TRBD2 (5 bases). V was pared by 6 bases and J by 3 bases, with 15 bases between. Germline lookup yields CDR1 SGHTA and CDR2 FQGNSA. The CDR3 spans 15 residues. CDR3 amino acids: CASRPNGLRYNEQFF. CDR3 DNA sequence: TGTGCCAGCAGGCCGAACGGACTCCGCTACAATGAGCAGTTCTTC.

CDR3 residues: CASSFSLGTQQETQYF. DNA of the CDR3: TGTGCCAGCAGCTTCTCGTTGGGGACTCAACAAGAGACCCAGTACTTC. The rearrangement uses TRBV11-1 and TRBJ2-5; D possibly corresponds to TRBD2 (6 bases). The V gene lost 3 bases and the J gene lost 2 bases, with 16 bases spanning the gap. This CDR3 is 16 amino acids long. CDR1 and CDR2 (germline): SGHAT, FQDESV (reference sequence). Variable domain in full (rest from reference TRBV11-1 and TRBJ2-5): EAEVAQSPRYKITEKSQAVAFWCDPISGHATLYWYRQILGQGPELLVQFQDESVVDDSQLPKDRFSAERLKGVDSTLKIQPAELGDSAMYLCASSFSLGTQQETQYFGPGTRLLVL.

The rearrangement uses TRBV7-9 and TRBJ1-5, with 9 bases aligning to TRBD1. J was trimmed by 2 bases and V by 5 bases; bases with no gene match: 7. The germline V gene has CDR1 SEHNR and CDR2 FQNEAQ (reference sequence). This CDR3 has 16 amino acids. CDR3 residues: CASSTGTGKGNQPQHF. As DNA, the CDR3 is TGTGCCAGCAGCACCGGGACAGGGAAGGGCAATCAGCCCCAGCATTTT.

This sequence joins TRBV27 and TRBJ2-5; a possible D gene is TRBD1 (5 bases). The germline CDR1 and CDR2 sequences are MNHEY and SMNVEV (reference sequence). CDR3 length equals 13 residues. Between the trimmed V and J ends, which lost 6 bases and 8 bases, there was a span of 16 bases. This chain's CDR3 is CASSLIPQGTQYF. DNA of the CDR3: TGTGCCAGCAGCCTTATTCCCCAGGGAACCCAGTACTTC.

The chain joins TRBV24-1 to TRBJ1-2; D might be TRBD1 (6 bases). Germline CDR1 is KGHDR and CDR2 is SFDVKD. CDR3 size: 14 residues. Trimming pared 3 bases from V and 8 bases from J, leaving 15 bases between. The CDR3 protein is CATSDPDRYRGYTF. The CDR3 DNA sequence: TGTGCCACCAGTGATCCCGACAGGTATCGGGGCTACACCTTC.

V and J are TRBV6-5 and TRBJ2-1; 10 bases match TRBD1. V was clipped by 7 bases and J by 6 bases; unmatched bases: 6. The CDR3 runs 14 residues. Germline V gives CDR1 MNHEY, CDR2 SVGAGI. The CDR3 region is CASTRTGGRNEQFF. CDR3 nucleotide sequence: TGTGCCAGCACAAGGACAGGGGGTCGCAATGAGCAGTTCTTC.

CDR3 sequence (DNA): TGTGCCAGCCGGTATGAGGACAGGGCCCACAATGAGCAGTTCTTC. Protein: CASRYEDRAHNEQFF. The chain combines TRBV6-5 with TRBJ2-1, with 8 bases identical to TRBD1. CDR3 length: 15 residues. The V gene's germline CDR1 is MNHEY and CDR2 SVGAGI. Trimming took 8 bases from V and 5 from J; bases not matched to a gene: 11.

The chain uses TRBV7-2 and TRBJ1-4; 10 nucleotides agree with TRBD1. V gave up 1 base and J gave up 8 bases; unmatched junction bases: 4. Germline V gene data show CDR1 as SGHTA and CDR2 as FQGNSA. This CDR3 contains 15 residues. This CDR3 is CASSLGTGGAEKLFF. CDR3 nucleotide sequence: TGTGCCAGCAGCTTAGGGACAGGGGGTGCAGAAAAACTGTTTTTT.

The chain combines TRBV18 with TRBJ2-7, with a possible D match to TRBD1 (6 bases). CDR1 is KGHSH, CDR2 LQKENI, per germline. Trimming left V 6 bases short and J 5 bases short, with 14 bases between. The CDR3 consists of 13 residues. CDR3 residues: CASSPDTGNEQYF. CDR3 DNA sequence: TGTGCCAGCTCGCCTGATACAGGGAACGAGCAGTACTTC.